This TCR beta chain was retrieved from a study of T cell changes during pregnancy in multiple sclerosis. Using immunoSEQ multiplex PCR, the repertoire was profiled, and TCRdb retains in-frame clones only, with some absent. This sample yields 90,000 or so clones, of which 92% are seen a single time; more than 1.5% belongs to the top ten. Germline CDR1 SQVTM, CDR2 ANQGSEA. The CDR3 has 14 residues. Trimming removed 4 bases from V and 1 base from J, with 13 bases in between. This specimen consisted of peripheral blood, obtained in the first trimester of pregnancy. The chain couples TRBV29-1 to TRBJ1-2; D is undetermined. The sequence was collected from a female donor with multiple sclerosis, enrolled in a pregnancy study. CDR3 in DNA: TGCAGCGTTGCCCCCGGGAACGTTAACTATGGCTACACCTTC. Its translation is CSVAPGNVNYGYTF.